The entry below describes one TCR beta chain. The sample is drawn from a study of technical replicates of blood from several donors. Some clones are missing from TCRdb's copy, which holds only in-frame ones; the method was immunoSEQ multiplex PCR. This table holds 75,000 to 100,000 clones, roughly 95% found once. The germline CDR1 and CDR2 sequences are GTSNPN and SVGIG (reference sequence). CDR3 length equals 15 residues. Trimming removed 2 bases from V and 7 bases from J; junction bases left unmatched: 9. The V call is TRBV30, the J call TRBJ1-4; 8 nucleotides match TRBD1. The source is a human donor in good health. Sequencing was performed on T cells isolated from PBMCs. Here the CDR3 reads CAWSRQGAVSEKLFF. The CDR3 DNA sequence: TGTGCCTGGAGTAGGCAGGGGGCCGTCAGTGAAAAACTGTTTTTT.